The 30 T cell receptor beta chains presented below share a single source sample, sequenced in a study of blood T cell repertoires in COVID-19. Sequencing was performed with immunoSEQ multiplex PCR; in TCRdb, only in-frame clones are kept and a portion is missing. The table has about 60,000 clones, around 80% seen once. Material: peripheral blood. The receptors stem from a woman of 80 years or more with acute or convalescent COVID-19.

The rearrangement joins TRBV6-5 to TRBJ1-2; D call uncertain. The germline V and J ends were trimmed by 0 bases and 3 bases, with 11 bases remaining between them. Germline assignment: CDR1 MNHEY and CDR2 SVGAGI. This CDR3 is 15 amino acids long. The CDR3 DNA reads as TGTGCCAGCAGTTACTCGAATCCACAACACTATGGCTACACCTTC. Translation gives CASSYSNPQHYGYTF.

The chain recombines TRBV6-5 with TRBJ1-1, with 7 bases identical to TRBD1. Trimming took 6 bases from V and 7 from J; bases not matched to a gene: 2. The CDR3 runs to 11 residues. CDR1 is MNHEY and CDR2 is SVGAGI in the germline V gene. Written as DNA, the CDR3 is TGTGCCAGCAGGGGACAGATTGAAGCTTTCTTT. It codes for CASRGQIEAFF.

The chain combines TRBV7-3 with TRBJ2-1; 10 nucleotides align to TRBD2. Trimming cost V 2 bases and J 7 bases; bases outside gene matches: 5. Per the germline V gene, CDR1 is SGHTA and CDR2 is FQGTGA. This CDR3 region has 15 residues. The DNA of the CDR3 is TGTGCCAGCAGCTTAGAACTAGCGGGAACGAATGAGCAGTTCTTC. This translates into CASSLELAGTNEQFF.

The chain uses TRBV5-1 and TRBJ1-1, with 9 bases identical to TRBD1. Trimming cost V 0 bases and J 1 base; bases outside gene matches: 1. The V gene's germline CDR1 is SGHRS and CDR2 YFSETQ. This CDR3 is built from 15 residues. CDR3 nucleotide sequence: TGCGCCAGCAGCTTGGGGGGACAGGGGAACACTGAAGCTTTCTTT. Its protein product is CASSLGGQGNTEAFF.

V gene TRBV25-1 combines with J gene TRBJ1-4; no clear D gene. This CDR3 spans 15 amino acids. Germline-derived CDR1 and CDR2 are MGHDK and SYGVNS. V was trimmed by 1 base and J by 6 bases, leaving 12 bases between them. Here the CDR3 reads CASSESPPRDEKLFF. In nucleotides, the CDR3 is TGTGCCAGCAGTGAATCTCCACCGCGGGATGAAAAACTGTTTTTT.

The chain couples TRBV5-1 to TRBJ2-6; 10 positions match TRBD2. CDR3 length: 16 amino acids. Germline CDR1 is SGHRS and CDR2 is YFSETQ. With V trimmed by 7 bases and J by 0 bases, 4 bases remained unmatched. This chain's CDR3 is CASSSGGSSGANVLTF. DNA of the CDR3: TGCGCCAGCTCTAGCGGGGGATCCTCTGGGGCCAACGTCCTGACTTTC.

J is TRBJ1-2 and V is TRBV4-1; TRBD1 is a possible D gene (5 bases). V lost 1 base to trimming and J lost 3 bases, with 15 bases between them. CDR1 MGHRA and CDR2 YSYEKL come from the germline V gene. The length of the CDR3 is 16 residues. CDR3: CASSQGGKGRDYGYTF. The CDR3 DNA is TGCGCCAGCAGCCAAGGTGGAAAGGGCAGGGACTATGGCTACACCTTC.

This rearrangement joins TRBV6-6 to TRBJ2-7; maybe TRBD1 (5 bases). V was shortened by 4 bases and J by 4 bases, with 20 bases between the two germline ends. CDR1 is MNHNY, CDR2 SVGAGI, per germline (reference sequence). The CDR3 consists of 16 residues. The CDR3 DNA reads as TGTGCCAGCAGTTCCAAAAGCAGGGCCCCGAAGTACGAGCAGTACTTC. It codes for CASSSKSRAPKYEQYF.

This sequence joins TRBV14 and TRBJ2-1, with 12 positions matching TRBD2. Per germline, CDR1 SGHDN and CDR2 FVKESK. The CDR3 extends over 14 amino acids. With 4 bases clipped from V and 7 bases from J, the junction kept 2 bases outside the gene matches. CDR3 nucleotide sequence: TGTGCCAGCAGCCCACTAGCGGGGGGAAATGAGCAGTTCTTC. This translates into CASSPLAGGNEQFF.

The chain is built from TRBV5-4 and TRBJ2-3, with 8 positions matching TRBD2. Trimming took 4 bases from V and 7 from J; bases not matched to a gene: 14. Looked up from germline, CDR1 is SGHNT and CDR2 is YYREEE (reference sequence). There are 16 residues in the CDR3. This CDR3 reads CASSRPRAGVSHTQYF. DNA of the CDR3: TGTGCCAGCAGCCGCCCCCGAGCGGGAGTCAGTCATACGCAGTATTTT.

The chain couples TRBV12-3 or TRBV12-4 to TRBJ1-1; D may be TRBD1 (5 bases). V was clipped by 4 bases and J by 6 bases, with 12 bases between them. The CDR3 extends over 13 amino acids. The CDR3 DNA is TGTGCCAGCAGTTCGAGACAGATTTCTGAAGCTTTCTTT. This codes for CASSSRQISEAFF.

This clone was seen just once. The V call is TRBV2, the J call TRBJ2-7; maybe TRBD1 (6 bases). Trimming took 6 bases from V and 5 from J, leaving 14 bases between them. Per germline, CDR1 SNHLY and CDR2 FYNNEI. The CDR3 consists of 13 residues. Written as DNA, the CDR3 is TGTGCCAGCAGGACAGGAGGTAGGCACGAGCAGTACTTC. This translates into CASRTGGRHEQYF. Combining the CDR3 with reference TRBV2 and TRBJ2-7 gives the whole variable domain EPEVTQTPSHQVTQMGQEVILRCVPISNHLYFYWYRQILGQKVEFLVSFYNNEISEKSEIFDDQFSVERPDGSNFTLKIRSTKLEDSAMYFCASRTGGRHEQYFGPGTRLTVT.

V is TRBV5-4 and J is TRBJ2-5; the match to TRBD1 covers 8 bases. The CDR3 is 13 residues long. In germline, CDR1 is SGHNT, CDR2 YYREEE (reference sequence). V dropped 0 bases and J dropped 10; count of bases not matched to a gene: 5. This CDR3 reads CASSLDRGMDQYF. The CDR3 DNA is TGTGCCAGCAGCTTGGACAGGGGGATGGACCAGTACTTC.

This clone has just one count. The chain uses TRBV7-9 and TRBJ1-3, with 9 bases identical to TRBD1. Germline V gene data show CDR1 as SEHNR and CDR2 as FQNEAQ (reference sequence). With V trimmed by 3 bases and J by 2 bases, 5 bases remained unmatched. The CDR3 is made up of 16 amino acids. DNA of the CDR3: TGTGCCAGCAGCTTGGGGACAGGGCGCGCTGGAAACACCATATATTTT. Protein sequence: CASSLGTGRAGNTIYF.

The chain joins TRBV6-5 to TRBJ2-5; D might be TRBD2 (6 bases). The length of the CDR3 is 12 residues. With 10 bases removed from V and 3 bases from J, the gap between germline ends came to 12 bases. CDR1 is MNHEY and CDR2 is SVGAGI in the germline V gene. The CDR3: CATRLGEETQYF. The CDR3 region has the DNA TGTGCCACCAGACTAGGAGAAGAGACCCAGTACTTC.

The chain has TRBV4-2 and TRBJ2-7, with 7 bases lining up with TRBD2. V lost 0 bases, J lost 0 bases, and 5 bases stayed unmatched. From germline, CDR1 is LGHNA and CDR2 YNFKEQ. This CDR3 spans 16 amino acids. The CDR3 nucleotides are TGTGCCAGCAGCCAAGAATCGCGGGGGAGCTCCTACGAGCAGTACTTC. It codes for CASSQESRGSSYEQYF.

The CDR3 sequence is CASTDRIGSPLHF. The CDR3 DNA reads as TGTGCCAGCACGGACAGGATTGGATCACCCCTCCACTTT. The chain employs TRBV28 and TRBJ1-6; 7 bases are shared with TRBD1. The CDR3 has 13 amino acids. Germline values: CDR1 MDHEN, CDR2 SYDVKM. Unmatched junction bases numbered 7, after V lost 7 bases and J lost 10 bases.

This chain connects TRBV5-4 to TRBJ2-1; 9 bases map to TRBD2. Germline assignment: CDR1 SGHNT and CDR2 YYREEE (reference sequence). With V trimmed by 4 bases and J by 2 bases, 7 bases remained unmatched. This CDR3 is built from 16 residues. The CDR3 nucleotides read TGTGCCAGCAGCATTCAGCTAGCGGGACCCTACAATGAGCAGTTCTTC. Translating it yields CASSIQLAGPYNEQFF. Based on the CDR3 plus reference TRBV5-4 and TRBJ2-1, the full variable domain is ETGVTQSPTHLIKTRGQQVTLRCSSQSGHNTVSWYQQALGQGPQFIFQYYREEENGRGNFPPRFSGLQFPNYSSELNVNALELDDSALYLCASSIQLAGPYNEQFFGPGTRLTVL.

V and J are TRBV6-5 and TRBJ2-3; TRBD1 might be the D (5 bases). V gave up 4 bases and J gave up 5 bases, with 19 bases separating them. The V gene's germline CDR1 is MNHEY and CDR2 SVGAGI. CDR3 length: 16 amino acids. CDR3 region: CASSSLLVRQGDTQYF. CDR3 DNA sequence: TGTGCCAGCAGTTCGCTTTTAGTGCGCCAGGGAGATACGCAGTATTTT.

The chain recombines TRBV28 with TRBJ1-4, with 9 positions matching TRBD1. This CDR3 contains 15 residues. J gave up 6 bases and V 3 bases, and 5 bases lay outside the gene matches. Germline V gives CDR1 MDHEN, CDR2 SYDVKM. The CDR3 here is CASSFRDRDDEKLFF. CDR3 nucleotides: TGTGCCAGCAGTTTCCGGGACAGGGACGATGAAAAACTGTTTTTT.

This chain links TRBV10-3 with TRBJ1-3, with D unclear. The CDR3 length is 14 residues. The V gene lost 3 bases and the J gene lost 1 base, with 7 bases spanning the gap. CDR1 and CDR2 (germline): ENHRY, SYGVKD. CDR3 DNA: TGTGCCATCAGTGAATCGGGATCTGGAAACACCATATATTTT. Translating gives CAISESGSGNTIYF.

This chain uses TRBV3-1 (or the pseudogene TRBV3-2) with TRBJ1-1; D unresolved. The length of the CDR3 is 15 residues. The V gene lost 4 bases and the J gene lost 0 bases, with 12 bases spanning the gap. Germline values: CDR1 LGHDT, CDR2 YNNKEL (reference sequence). For the CDR3, the DNA is TGTGCCAGCAGCCCAAGGAGGGAGATGAACACTGAAGCTTTCTTT. Its translation: CASSPRREMNTEAFF.

V is TRBV18 and J is TRBJ1-3; D might be TRBD1 (5 bases). The CDR3 loop spans 16 amino acids. V lost 3 bases and J lost 0, with 12 bases in between. Germline V gene sequence: CDR1 KGHSH, CDR2 LQKENI. The CDR3 is CASSPSWGVSGNTIYF. CDR3 in DNA: TGTGCCAGCTCACCGTCTTGGGGGGTCTCTGGAAACACCATATATTTT.

This chain uses TRBV6-5 with TRBJ2-3; 8 bases line up with TRBD2. Germline V CDR1 and CDR2: MNHEY, SVGAGI. There are 16 residues in the CDR3. V was clipped by 0 bases and J by 0 bases; unmatched bases: 2. The CDR3 bases are TGTGCCAGCAGTTACTCAGTAGCGGGAAGCACAGATACGCAGTATTTT. It encodes CASSYSVAGSTDTQYF.

The genes are TRBV5-5 and TRBJ2-7, with no clear D. V lost 1 base to trimming and J lost 2 bases, with 16 bases between them. Germline V gene data show CDR1 as SGHKS and CDR2 as YYEKEE (reference sequence). CDR3 length: 16 amino acids. The CDR3 spells CASSLRSTTTTYEQYF. The CDR3 DNA is TGTGCCAGCAGCTTGCGCTCCACGACAACCACCTACGAGCAGTACTTC.

The V and J genes are TRBV6-5 and TRBJ2-5, with 8 bases that match TRBD2. CDR3 length equals 15 residues. Germline V gene data show CDR1 as MNHEY and CDR2 as SVGAGI. V lost 7 bases and J lost 0; bases outside the gene matches: 7. The CDR3 DNA sequence: TGTGCCAGCAAACATTACGGGGGGGACCAAGAGACCCAGTACTTC. As protein: CASKHYGGDQETQYF.

The gene calls are TRBV6-5 and TRBJ1-5; TRBD1 might be the D (5 bases). Germline CDR1 is MNHEY and CDR2 is SVGAGI. Trimming pared 6 bases from V and 6 bases from J, leaving 15 bases between. The length of the CDR3 is 14 residues. Here the CDR3 DNA reads TGTGCCAGCAGGAACACGGGGGGGGGTCAGCCCCAGCATTTT. Protein: CASRNTGGGQPQHF.

This clone was seen once. V is TRBV30 and J is TRBJ2-6; no reliable D call. Germline CDR1 and CDR2: GTSNPN and SVGIG (reference sequence). Trimming pared 4 bases from V and 2 bases from J, leaving 3 bases between. The CDR3 is 12 amino acids. CDR3 sequence reads: CAWTPGANVLTF. CDR3 DNA sequence: TGTGCCTGGACTCCTGGGGCCAACGTCCTGACTTTC.

The chain recombines TRBV19 with TRBJ1-2, with 9 positions matching TRBD1. Per germline, CDR1 LNHDA and CDR2 SQIVND (reference sequence). V was pared by 5 bases and J by 5 bases, with 3 bases of the junction left unmatched. This CDR3 region has 13 residues. This CDR3 is CASSPDRGYGYTF. CDR3 DNA: TGTGCCAGTAGTCCCGACAGGGGGTATGGCTACACCTTC.

The chain links TRBV25-1 to TRBJ1-1; D ambiguous. Trimming stripped 2 bases from V and 4 bases from J, with 8 bases between. Germline V gives CDR1 MGHDK, CDR2 SYGVNS. This CDR3 contains 13 residues. CDR3 DNA sequence: TGTGCCAGCAGTGAAACAATACCCACTGAAGCTTTCTTT. The encoded protein is CASSETIPTEAFF.